The clone carrying this T cell receptor beta chain was seen only a few times. The source of the sample is a study of T-cell reconstitution after alpha-beta-depleted transplantation in children. Using unique molecular identifiers, the investigators prepared the TCRbeta library. In TCRdb, the PCR reads were re-called with MiXCR into one record per CDR3 protein. Of about 500,000 distinct CDR3 sequences listed, roughly 33% are singletons. The CDR3 runs to 18 residues. With 5 bases removed from V and 0 bases from J, the gap between germline ends came to 17 bases. The clonotype was recovered from a human donor who donated a stem cell graft to a child with aplastic anemia. The sample was PBMCs from the stem cell graft donor, taken from the stem cell graft. The chain combines TRBV12-3 or TRBV12-4 with TRBJ2-6; the D call may be TRBD1 or TRBD2 (5 bases each). CDR3 sequence: CASSPGRLLISGANVLTF. The CDR3 DNA reads as TGTGCCAGCAGTCCGGGACGGCTTCTGATCTCTGGGGCCAACGTCCTGACTTTC.